The 21 T cell receptor beta chains reported below all come from one sample, sequenced in a study of response to subunit inactivated influenza vaccine (dated by TCRdb to the late 2010s). Library construction relied on RT-PCR. These reads were obtained on an Illumina HiSeq 2500. The public reads were reanalyzed by TCRdb: fastp trimming at Q25, MiXCR alignment, in-frame beta chains only. Rows are unified per CDR3 protein, each entry keeping the most common DNA and genes. This sample has about 800,000 distinct CDR3 sequences in its table, and roughly 20% of those were observed once. The ten largest account for more than 8.5% of the sample. Material: PBMCs from blood, obtained about 5 days after vaccination. The receptors were sampled from a man aged 50 or older who received an inactivated influenza vaccine. Donor details come from another sample of the same person, matched by shared clones.

For the CDR3, the DNA is TGTGCCTGGAGTGTACTTCTCTCAAATGAGCAGTTCTTC. Its translation: CAWSVLLSNEQFF. The rearrangement uses TRBV30 and TRBJ2-1; D not certain. Germline CDR1 GTSNPN, CDR2 SVGIG (reference sequence). With 0 bases removed from V and 7 bases from J, the gap between germline ends came to 10 bases. The CDR3 has 13 residues.

J is TRBJ2-1 and V is TRBV6-1, with TRBD2 matching over 9 bases. Germline values: CDR1 MNHNS, CDR2 SASEGT. V lost 6 bases to trimming and J lost 7 bases; unmatched junction nucleotides: 7. The CDR3 contains 14 residues. CDR3 bases: TGTGCCAGCAGATCGGTAGCGGGAGTAAATGAGCAGTTCTTC. Protein product: CASRSVAGVNEQFF.

The chain is built from TRBV28 and TRBJ2-7; weak D call: TRBD1 (6 bases). The germline V and J ends were trimmed by 5 bases and 1 base, with 12 bases remaining between them. Germline values: CDR1 MDHEN, CDR2 SYDVKM. This CDR3 is 14 amino acids long. Here the CDR3 DNA reads TGTGCCAGCAGTGCAACAGGGATGTCCTACGAGCAGTACTTC. Protein sequence: CASSATGMSYEQYF.

This clonotype has only a few counts. The chain couples TRBV20-1 to TRBJ1-2; 8 nucleotides agree with TRBD1. Germline-derived CDR1 and CDR2 are DFQATT and SNEGSKA (reference sequence). The CDR3 has 13 residues. The CDR3 spells CISPLTGENGYTF. CDR3 nucleotides: TGCATCTCCCCCTTGACAGGGGAAAACGGCTACACCTTC.

The V gene is TRBV5-5, the J gene TRBJ2-1; TRBD2 aligns across 7 bases. Per germline, CDR1 SGHKS and CDR2 YYEKEE (reference sequence). This CDR3 has 15 residues. The V gene end was trimmed by 0 bases and the J gene end by 10 bases; junction bases not matched to a gene: 10. The CDR3 DNA sequence: TGTGCCAGCAGCTTGGAAGGACTATGGGGAGGGGAGCAGTTCTTC. This gives the protein CASSLEGLWGGEQFF.

This clonotype was observed a few times. The V gene is TRBV20-1, the J gene TRBJ1-2; TRBD1 matches 8 bases. This CDR3 has 11 residues. V shed 7 bases, J shed 6 bases, and the junction held 4 bases outside the gene matches. Germline V gene sequence: CDR1 DFQATT, CDR2 SNEGSKA (reference sequence). In nucleotides, the CDR3 is TGCAGTGTGCCAGGGGGCCATGGCTACACCTTC. Translated, it gives CSVPGGHGYTF.

This CDR3 reads CASSQRRDQPQHF. CDR3 DNA: TGTGCCAGCAGTCAACGGAGGGATCAGCCCCAGCATTTT. The chain is built from TRBV27 and TRBJ1-5; no firm D call. With 5 bases removed from V and 5 bases from J, the gap between germline ends came to 10 bases. This CDR3 has 13 amino acids. The germline CDR1 and CDR2 sequences are MNHEY and SMNVEV (reference sequence).

This clonotype was found a few times. The rearrangement joins TRBV4-2 to TRBJ2-5; 8 bases map to TRBD1. V lost 0 bases, J lost 3 bases, and 6 bases stayed unmatched. This CDR3 spans 16 amino acids. CDR1 and CDR2 from the germline V gene are LGHNA and YNFKEQ. CDR3 DNA: TGTGCCAGCAGCCAAGAAGGGGACAGGTACGAAGAGACCCAGTACTTC. Its translation: CASSQEGDRYEETQYF.

This chain uses TRBV4-2 with TRBJ1-1; D is unresolved. V was cut by 3 bases and J by 1 base, with 15 bases left in between. The CDR3 has 16 residues. Germline lookup yields CDR1 LGHNA and CDR2 YNFKEQ. The CDR3 protein is CASSQDLGRSNTEAFF. The CDR3 DNA reads TGTGCCAGCAGCCAGGACCTCGGACGCTCGAACACTGAAGCTTTCTTT.

The rearrangement uses TRBV20-1 and TRBJ2-4; D may match TRBD1 or TRBD2 (5 bases each). Deletions cut 6 bases from V and 6 bases from J, with 18 bases between. The CDR3 is 14 residues long. CDR1 DFQATT and CDR2 SNEGSKA come from the germline V gene (reference sequence). CDR3 bases: TGCAGTGCCTTCGCCGCCCCCGGGGCAAACATTCAGTACTTC. Translated, it gives CSAFAAPGANIQYF.

The chain links TRBV10-3 to TRBJ1-1, with 9 bases identical to TRBD1. V was pared by 6 bases and J by 1 base, with 3 bases of the junction left unmatched. This CDR3 spans 14 amino acids. Looked up from germline, CDR1 is ENHRY and CDR2 is SYGVKD. The CDR3: CAIRGDRENTEAFF. The CDR3, as DNA: TGTGCCATCAGGGGGGACAGGGAGAACACTGAAGCTTTCTTT.

Only a few counts were recorded for this clonotype. The chain couples TRBV20-1 to TRBJ2-5; 10 nucleotides line up with TRBD1. The junction had 7 bases not matched to a gene; V was cut back by 2 bases and J by 4 bases. Germline V lookup: CDR1 DFQATT, CDR2 SNEGSKA (reference sequence). CDR3 length: 15 amino acids. In DNA form, the CDR3 reads TGCAGTGCTAGATCTCCGGGACAGGGGCCAGAGACCCAGTACTTC. Translating gives CSARSPGQGPETQYF.

This clonotype was seen a handful of times. The genes are TRBV14 and TRBJ2-5; 8 bases are shared with TRBD1. V dropped 3 bases and J dropped 5; count of bases not matched to a gene: 2. This CDR3 contains 13 residues. Per germline, CDR1 SGHDN and CDR2 FVKESK. The CDR3 protein is CASSQWTGETQYF. Here the CDR3 DNA reads TGTGCCAGCAGCCAGTGGACAGGGGAGACCCAGTACTTC.

Many counts were recorded for this clonotype. The V and J genes are TRBV7-2 and TRBJ2-2; 7 positions agree with TRBD2. Germline assignment: CDR1 SGHTA and CDR2 FQGNSA. The CDR3 consists of 14 residues. The J segment lost 5 bases and the V segment lost 1 base, leaving 1 base of the junction unmatched. The CDR3 DNA is TGTGCCAGCAGCTTAGAACTAGCGACCGGGGAGCTGTTTTTT. This translates into CASSLELATGELFF.

In its sample, this clonotype was seen a few times. The chain uses TRBV7-6 and TRBJ2-2; D ambiguous. In germline, CDR1 is SGHVS, CDR2 FNYEAQ. The CDR3 has 14 residues. Trimming removed 3 bases at V and 5 bases at J, with 10 bases between. The CDR3 spells CASSLADHTGELFF. CDR3 DNA: TGTGCCAGCAGCTTGGCAGATCATACCGGGGAGCTGTTTTTT.

The chain has TRBV6-5 and TRBJ2-6, with D possibly TRBD2 on 6 matching bases. Germline CDR1 MNHEY, CDR2 SVGAGI. V was trimmed by 2 bases and J by 2 bases, leaving 7 bases between them. This CDR3 is built from 15 residues. CDR3 coding DNA: TGTGCCAGCAGTTACAGGGAGGCTGGGGCCAACGTCCTGACTTTC. Its translation: CASSYREAGANVLTF.

This clonotype was detected only a few times. The CDR3 bases are TGTGCCAGCAGCATAAAGCGGCATCCGAACACTGAAGCTTTCTTT. Translation: CASSIKRHPNTEAFF. The genes are TRBV3-1 and TRBJ1-1; D not certain. CDR1 is LGHDT, CDR2 YNNKEL, per germline (reference sequence). This CDR3 is 15 amino acids long. V was trimmed by 5 bases and J by 1 base, leaving 14 bases between them.

This rearrangement joins TRBV4-3 to TRBJ2-3; the D gene is possibly TRBD2 (5 bases). CDR3 length: 16 residues. Trimming stripped 3 bases from V and 1 base from J, with 14 bases between. Germline values: CDR1 LGHNA, CDR2 YSLEER. The CDR3 here is CASSHLDARGTDTQYF. The CDR3 nucleotides are TGCGCCAGCAGCCACCTGGACGCGAGGGGCACAGATACGCAGTATTTT.

V is TRBV19 and J is TRBJ2-1, with 10 bases aligning to TRBD2. J gave up 10 bases and V 9 bases, and 12 bases lay outside the gene matches. The germline V gene encodes CDR1 LNHDA and CDR2 SQIVND (reference sequence). The CDR3 runs 14 residues. As DNA, the CDR3 is TGTGCCAGCAGTTTGCTAGCGGGAGAGGGGGAGCAGTTCTTC. Its translation is CASSLLAGEGEQFF.

This CDR3 is CASSETGNYGYTF. The CDR3 DNA reads TGTGCCAGCAGTGAGACAGGGAACTATGGCTACACCTTC. V and J are TRBV6-1 and TRBJ1-2; 7 bases fit TRBD1. The CDR3 length is 13 residues. Per germline, CDR1 MNHNS and CDR2 SASEGT. Losses at the gene ends were 3 bases for V and 2 bases for J; bases not matched to a gene: 0.

This clonotype was recorded a few times. The genes are TRBV9 and TRBJ1-1; D is unresolved. Germline-derived CDR1 and CDR2 are SGDLS and YYNGEE. Deletions cut 4 bases from V and 4 bases from J, with 17 bases between. This CDR3 has 15 amino acids. Here the CDR3 reads CASSPGPVLSTEAFF. CDR3 DNA sequence: TGTGCCAGCAGCCCAGGACCGGTGTTGAGCACTGAAGCTTTCTTT.